Below are 15 T cell receptor beta chains sequenced from a single sample in a study of T cells in Graves' hyperthyroidism and ophthalmopathy. RNA transcripts gave rise to amplified TCR beta CDR3 regions. A first-round RT-PCR of the TCR CDR3 used the HTBI primer set. TCRdb used MiXCR to reprocess the multiplex PCR reads, holding one entry per CDR3 protein. The table includes fewer than 700,000 distinct CDR3 sequences, about a sixth detected once. Sample: blood. These receptors all come from a woman aged 18-35 years with Graves' ophthalmopathy.

This clonotype has at least ten counts. The chain joins TRBV27 to TRBJ2-1, with 7 bases lining up with TRBD2. The CDR3 extends over 16 amino acids. J gave up 4 bases and V 2 bases, and 8 bases lay outside the gene matches. Germline assignment: CDR1 MNHEY and CDR2 SMNVEV (reference sequence). The CDR3 reads CASSLGVLRGYNEQFF. DNA for the CDR3: TGTGCCAGCAGTTTAGGAGTACTGCGGGGGTACAATGAGCAGTTCTTC.

This clonotype was recorded many times. V is TRBV6-1 and J is TRBJ2-7, with D possibly called TRBD1 or TRBD2 (6 bases each). Trimming shortened V by 6 bases and J by 4 bases, and 13 bases separated the two germline ends. The germline V gene has CDR1 MNHNS and CDR2 SASEGT. CDR3 length: 13 amino acids. CDR3 region: CASSIGGKYEQYF. The CDR3 nucleotides are TGTGCCAGCAGCATCGGGGGCAAGTACGAGCAGTACTTC.

This clonotype occurred a few times. CDR3 bases: TGTGCCAGCAGCCCAGAGTCGTTCCCCTACGAGCAGTACTTC. Protein: CASSPESFPYEQYF. The chain carries TRBV3-1 and TRBJ2-7; D is uncertain. Germline-derived CDR1 and CDR2 are LGHDT and YNNKEL (reference sequence). V lost 4 bases and J lost 2, with 12 bases in between. The CDR3 is made up of 14 amino acids.

This clonotype was seen ten or more times. The chain is built from TRBV5-1 and TRBJ2-3; D is ambiguous. The germline CDR1 and CDR2 sequences are SGHRS and YFSETQ. The germline V and J ends were trimmed by 4 bases and 0 bases, with 12 bases remaining between them. The CDR3 extends over 15 amino acids. CDR3 protein: CASSAGRKSTDTQYF. CDR3 bases: TGCGCCAGCAGCGCCGGACGGAAAAGCACAGATACGCAGTATTTT.

This clonotype showed up many times. The chain has TRBV4-1 and TRBJ1-5; D call uncertain. V was shortened by 1 base and J by 5 bases, with 9 bases between the two germline ends. This CDR3 spans 14 amino acids. Per the germline V gene, CDR1 is MGHRA and CDR2 is YSYEKL. CDR3: CASSQAGEHQPQHF. CDR3 nucleotides: TGCGCCAGCAGCCAAGCGGGAGAGCATCAGCCCCAGCATTTT.

This clonotype was counted at least ten times. The CDR3 reads CASSEARTGAGETQYF. CDR3 in DNA: TGTGCCAGCAGTGAAGCACGGACAGGGGCTGGAGAGACCCAGTACTTC. The V gene is TRBV6-1, the J gene TRBJ2-5; 9 bases line up with TRBD1. The V and J ends lost 0 bases and 4 bases, in that order; junction bases with no gene match: 6. The germline gives CDR1 MNHNS, CDR2 SASEGT. This CDR3 contains 16 residues.

A few counts support this clonotype. The gene calls are TRBV27 and TRBJ2-5; unclear D gene. The V gene lost 5 bases and the J gene lost 1 base, with 17 bases spanning the gap. Germline CDR1 MNHEY, CDR2 SMNVEV (reference sequence). This CDR3 has 16 amino acids. CDR3 region: CASSPAGWAIQETQYF. The CDR3 DNA reads as TGTGCCAGCAGTCCTGCCGGTTGGGCGATCCAAGAGACCCAGTACTTC.

This clonotype has just a few counts. The J gene is TRBJ1-2, the V gene TRBV11-3; the D gene is possibly TRBD1 (5 bases). V dropped 2 bases and J dropped 3 bases, with 13 bases sitting between them. This CDR3 is 15 amino acids long. Looked up from germline, CDR1 is SGHNT and CDR2 is YENEEA. CDR3 amino acids: CASSLSVPGHYGYTF. As DNA, the CDR3 is TGTGCCAGCAGCTTATCAGTTCCGGGGCACTATGGCTACACCTTC.

This clonotype has just a few counts. The genes are TRBV9 and TRBJ2-3; D call uncertain. V lost 2 bases and J 2 bases, leaving 6 bases between the germline ends. Germline values: CDR1 SGDLS, CDR2 YYNGEE. The CDR3 has 13 amino acids. The CDR3 is CASSVTLTDTQYF. The CDR3 region has the DNA TGTGCCAGCAGCGTCACCCTCACAGATACGCAGTATTTT.

The chain employs TRBV4-1 and TRBJ2-5; 13 bases map to TRBD2. This CDR3 comprises 16 residues. The trim removed 1 base at V and 5 bases at J, leaving 4 bases unmatched. Germline CDR1 and CDR2: MGHRA and YSYEKL. Here the CDR3 DNA reads TGCGCCAGCAGCCAAGGGACTAGCGGGAGAGGGGAGACCCAGTACTTC. It is translated as CASSQGTSGRGETQYF.

Only a few counts were recorded for this clonotype. V usage is TRBV6-1 and J usage is TRBJ2-3, with 13 bases aligning to TRBD2. The V and J ends lost 4 bases and 2 bases, in that order; junction bases with no gene match: 6. Germline lookup yields CDR1 MNHNS and CDR2 SASEGT. The CDR3 has 17 residues. The CDR3 region has the DNA TGTGCCAGCAGTGGCCCGGGACTAGCGGGGACCACAGATACGCAGTATTTT. This sequence encodes CASSGPGLAGTTDTQYF.

In this sample, this clonotype turned up a few times. This chain uses TRBV5-6 with TRBJ1-4, with D possibly matching TRBD1 (5 bases). Germline CDR1 is SGHDT and CDR2 is YYEEEE. This CDR3 has 16 amino acids. The V end lost 5 bases, the J end lost 0 bases, and 14 bases lay between the germline ends. The DNA of the CDR3 is TGTGCCAGCAGGATGGCGGGGGAAGCAACTAATGAAAAACTGTTTTTT. Amino acids: CASRMAGEATNEKLFF.

This clonotype was recorded many times. The V and J genes are TRBV28 and TRBJ1-2; D is perhaps TRBD1 (5 bases). The CDR3 runs to 16 residues. The V gene lost 4 bases and the J gene lost 1 base, with 16 bases spanning the gap. In germline, CDR1 is MDHEN, CDR2 SYDVKM. CDR3 DNA: TGTGCCAGCAGTTGGGAACGGACGGGACGTAACTATGGCTACACCTTC. It codes for CASSWERTGRNYGYTF.

V and J are TRBV15 and TRBJ2-1; TRBD1 matches at 8 bases. Germline CDR1 is LNHNV and CDR2 is YYDKDF (reference sequence). V dropped 2 bases and J dropped 1; count of bases not matched to a gene: 4. CDR3 length: 16 residues. CDR3 sequence (DNA): TGTGCCACCAGCAGACCAGGGACAGGATCCTACAATGAGCAGTTCTTC. Its translation is CATSRPGTGSYNEQFF.

This clonotype has a handful of counts. The rearrangement uses TRBV20-1 and TRBJ2-1; 8 bases align to TRBD2. Trimming removed 5 bases from V and 15 bases from J; junction bases left unmatched: 12. The CDR3 covers 12 residues. Looked up from germline, CDR1 is DFQATT and CDR2 is SNEGSKA (reference sequence). The CDR3 coding sequence is TGCAGTGCTGGGGAGCGGGGGAGCCCTCCGTTCTTC. This gives the protein CSAGERGSPPFF.